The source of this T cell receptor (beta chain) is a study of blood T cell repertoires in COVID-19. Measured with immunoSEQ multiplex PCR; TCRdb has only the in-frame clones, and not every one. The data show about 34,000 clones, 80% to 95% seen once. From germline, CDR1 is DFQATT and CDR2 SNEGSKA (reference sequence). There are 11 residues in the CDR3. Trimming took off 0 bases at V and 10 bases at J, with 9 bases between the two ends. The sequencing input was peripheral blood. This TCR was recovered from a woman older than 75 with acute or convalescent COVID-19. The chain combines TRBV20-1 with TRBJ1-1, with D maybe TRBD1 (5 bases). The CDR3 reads CSARDRVAAFF. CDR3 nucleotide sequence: TGCAGTGCTAGAGACAGGGTGGCAGCTTTCTTT.